These 8 T cell receptor beta chains were sequenced from one sample in a study of cytomegalovirus exposure and HLA in healthy donors. Use of 60 Vbeta and 13 Jbeta primers characterized the PCR. The protocol was immunoSEQ multiplex PCR, while the TCRdb copy is restricted to in-frame clones and leaves out a portion. The sample lists some 150,000 clones; roughly 80% were seen once. Source material: PBMCs. Every receptor here comes from a male donor in good health and CMV-seronegative.

The chain uses TRBV7-9 and TRBJ1-1; 9 nucleotides line up with TRBD1. Germline CDR1 is SEHNR and CDR2 is FQNEAQ (reference sequence). CDR3 length: 15 residues. The trim removed 5 bases at V and 1 base at J, leaving 5 bases unmatched. The chain's CDR3 is CASSPRDRANTEAFF. The CDR3 nucleotides are TGTGCCAGCAGCCCCCGGGACAGGGCGAACACTGAAGCTTTCTTT.

V is TRBV7-2 and J is TRBJ1-5, with 8 bases that match TRBD1. Germline V gene lookup returns CDR1 SGHTA and CDR2 FQGNSA. The CDR3 has 15 amino acids. V lost 1 base to trimming and J lost 3 bases; unmatched junction nucleotides: 2. DNA for the CDR3: TGTGCCAGCAGCTTAGGGACAGGGACCAATCAGCCCCAGCATTTT. This codes for CASSLGTGTNQPQHF.

The V gene is TRBV7-2, the J gene TRBJ1-1; D unresolved. In germline, CDR1 is SGHTA, CDR2 FQGNSA. The V gene lost 1 base and the J gene lost 1 base, with 7 bases spanning the gap. The CDR3 has 14 amino acids. The DNA of the CDR3 is TGTGCCAGCAGCTTAGTGCCAGGGAACACTGAAGCTTTCTTT. Translated, it gives CASSLVPGNTEAFF.

The chain combines TRBV15 with TRBJ2-3, with D possibly matching TRBD2 (6 bases). V was shortened by 0 bases and J by 2 bases, with 15 bases between the two germline ends. The V gene's germline CDR1 is LNHNV and CDR2 YYDKDF (reference sequence). The CDR3 spans 17 residues. CDR3 protein: CATSRDGGSGATDTQYF. The CDR3 DNA is TGTGCCACCAGCAGAGATGGGGGTAGCGGAGCCACAGATACGCAGTATTTT.

The chain carries TRBV27 and TRBJ2-1; possibly TRBD2 for D (5 bases). Germline CDR1 and CDR2: MNHEY and SMNVEV (reference sequence). This CDR3 is built from 15 residues. V was clipped by 0 bases and J by 7 bases, with 13 bases between them. The CDR3 sequence: CASSLSLATGNEQFF. Written as DNA, the CDR3 is TGTGCCAGCAGTTTATCGTTAGCCACGGGGAATGAGCAGTTCTTC.

This chain joins TRBV14 and TRBJ2-2; D perhaps matches TRBD2 (5 bases). V lost 0 bases to trimming and J lost 1 base, with 12 bases between them. Per germline, CDR1 SGHDN and CDR2 FVKESK. CDR3 length equals 17 residues. The CDR3 spells CASSQDISGRNTGELFF. DNA of the CDR3: TGTGCCAGCAGCCAAGATATCTCGGGAAGGAACACCGGGGAGCTGTTTTTT.

The chain has TRBV27 and TRBJ2-4; D might be TRBD2 (7 bases). In germline, CDR1 is MNHEY, CDR2 SMNVEV (reference sequence). The V and J ends lost 1 base and 9 bases respectively, with 19 bases between them. CDR3 size: 16 residues. In DNA, the CDR3 is TGTGCCAGCAGTTTATTGCGGGGGCCACGTCAGAGCATTCAGTACTTC. It specifies CASSLLRGPRQSIQYF.

The chain recombines TRBV9 with TRBJ2-7, with 10 bases matching TRBD1. V lost 4 bases, J lost 8 bases, and 12 bases stayed unmatched. From germline, CDR1 is SGDLS and CDR2 YYNGEE. The CDR3 runs 15 residues. The DNA of the CDR3 is TGTGCCAGCAGCCCCCGGGACAGGGGTACAGGACAGCAGTACTTC. Its translation is CASSPRDRGTGQQYF.